A single count supports the clone carrying this TCR beta chain. Profiled with immunoSEQ multiplex PCR; TCRdb holds only in-frame clones, not every one. The data contain tens of thousands of clones, around 73% of them seen just once; the ten biggest clones take up less than 9%. This record belongs to a study of blood T cell repertoires in COVID-19. Across the whole study: COVID-19 samples, acute and convalescent, were from the United States, Italy and Spain.

This CDR3 is built from 15 residues. V lost 1 base, J lost 4 bases, and 11 bases lay in between. CDR1 and CDR2 from the germline V gene are ENHRY and SYGVKD. The gene calls are TRBV10-3 and TRBJ1-5; D possibly corresponds to TRBD1 (5 bases). Sequenced: peripheral blood. This TCR derives from a woman aged 55-70 years with acute or convalescent COVID-19. CDR3 residues: CAISEYGGSNQPQHF. DNA of the CDR3: TGTGCCATCAGTGAGTACGGGGGATCAAATCAGCCCCAGCATTTT.